The 17 T cell receptor beta chains below come from one sample, sequenced in a study of blood T cell repertoires in COVID-19. Repertoires were generated with immunoSEQ multiplex PCR, while TCRdb's copy carries only in-frame clones and drops some. The sample holds about 180,000 clones, approximately 88% seen once. The sample taken for sequencing was peripheral blood. These receptors all come from a woman in her twenties or thirties with acute or convalescent COVID-19.

The rearrangement links TRBV19 to TRBJ1-5, with D perhaps TRBD1 (5 bases). The V end lost 7 bases, the J end lost 2 bases, and 24 bases lay between the germline ends. The CDR3 is 18 amino acids. The germline V gene has CDR1 LNHDA and CDR2 SQIVND (reference sequence). The CDR3 loop is CASTLGGIPMIGNQPQHF. The CDR3 nucleotides are TGTGCCAGTACCCTTGGGGGGATCCCTATGATTGGCAATCAGCCCCAGCATTTT.

The chain recombines TRBV5-1 with TRBJ2-3; 8 bases match TRBD1. Unmatched junction bases numbered 6, after V lost 4 bases and J lost 2 bases. Germline CDR1 SGHRS, CDR2 YFSETQ. There are 15 residues in the CDR3. CDR3 coding DNA: TGCGCCAGCAGCGCTACAGGGGGTTACACAGATACGCAGTATTTT. Protein sequence: CASSATGGYTDTQYF.

The chain has TRBV4-1 and TRBJ2-5; TRBD2 aligns across 12 bases. CDR3 length: 18 residues. The junction had 7 bases not matched to a gene; V was cut back by 1 base and J by 1 base. The germline gives CDR1 MGHRA, CDR2 YSYEKL. The CDR3 bases are TGCGCCAGCAGCCAAGTTTCCCTAGCGGGAGGGCCCCAAGAGACCCAGTACTTC. This translates into CASSQVSLAGGPQETQYF.

The rearrangement uses TRBV28 and TRBJ2-1; D possibly corresponds to TRBD2 (5 bases). Germline-derived CDR1 and CDR2 are MDHEN and SYDVKM. The V end lost 3 bases, the J end lost 5 bases, and 8 bases lay between the germline ends. The CDR3 extends over 13 amino acids. The CDR3 sequence is CASSFGLHNEQFF. The CDR3 nucleotides read TGTGCCAGCAGTTTTGGACTGCACAATGAGCAGTTCTTC.

This clone was detected only once. The chain couples TRBV4-1 to TRBJ1-4; 10 bases are a match to TRBD1. J was trimmed by 7 bases and V by 0 bases; bases with no gene match: 14. Germline V gives CDR1 MGHRA, CDR2 YSYEKL. This CDR3 comprises 19 residues. CDR3 residues: CASSQETTGGGEWSEKLFF. The CDR3, as DNA: TGCGCCAGCAGCCAAGAGACGACAGGGGGCGGCGAATGGAGTGAAAAACTGTTTTTT.

V usage is TRBV28 and J usage is TRBJ1-2; tentative D call: TRBD1 (6 bases). Germline assignment: CDR1 MDHEN and CDR2 SYDVKM. The CDR3 is 10 residues long. Trimming left V 8 bases short and J 10 bases short, with 11 bases between. CDR3 sequence: CASGYRDYTF. CDR3 nucleotide sequence: TGTGCCAGCGGCTACAGGGACTACACCTTC.

This clone turned up a few times. The chain employs TRBV2 and TRBJ1-3; the D is unclear. Trimming took 0 bases from V and 11 from J, leaving 11 bases between them. Germline V gene data show CDR1 as SNHLY and CDR2 as FYNNEI. CDR3 length: 13 amino acids. The CDR3 protein is CASSEARGVPIYF. Here the CDR3 DNA reads TGTGCCAGCAGTGAAGCACGGGGTGTCCCCATATATTTT.

Comments on this clone: The identical CDR3 is also encoded by other nucleotide sequences in the sample. CDR3 sequence reads: CASSLGGQPQHF. As DNA, the CDR3 is TGTGCCAGCAGTTTAGGAGGGCAGCCCCAGCATTTT. The chain links TRBV12-3 or TRBV12-4 to TRBJ1-5; D uncertain. The CDR3 length is 12 residues. V lost 1 base and J 7 bases, leaving 5 bases between the germline ends.

The chain recombines TRBV12-3 or TRBV12-4 with TRBJ1-2; no firm D call. This CDR3 spans 12 amino acids. V was clipped by 3 bases and J by 8 bases, with 10 bases between them. The CDR3 loop is CASSFAERGYTF. In nucleotides, the CDR3 is TGTGCCAGCAGTTTCGCCGAACGGGGCTACACCTTC.

The J gene is TRBJ1-1, the V gene TRBV9, with D tentatively TRBD1 (5 bases). Germline CDR1 SGDLS, CDR2 YYNGEE. The CDR3 is 13 amino acids. Trimming left V 4 bases short and J 4 bases short, with 11 bases between. DNA of the CDR3: TGTGCCAGCAGCCTCACTGGGGCCACTGAAGCTTTCTTT. Translation: CASSLTGATEAFF.

The chain employs TRBV6-2 or TRBV6-3 and TRBJ2-7; perhaps TRBD2 as D (6 bases). The V end was cut by 2 bases, the J end by 0 bases, with 14 bases between. CDR1 and CDR2 (germline): MNHEY, SVGEGT. The CDR3 is 16 residues long. The CDR3 nucleotides are TGTGCCAGCAGTTACCCGGGACTCCTCAGCTCCTACGAGCAGTACTTC. Residues: CASSYPGLLSSYEQYF.

The chain combines TRBV15 with TRBJ2-2, with D possibly being TRBD1 (6 bases). Germline values: CDR1 LNHNV, CDR2 YYDKDF (reference sequence). CDR3 size: 12 residues. V was trimmed by 1 base and J by 13 bases, leaving 10 bases between them. This CDR3 is CATSRVGAGLFF. The CDR3 region has the DNA TGTGCCACCAGCAGAGTGGGGGCAGGGCTGTTTTTT.

This clone has more than one count but fewer than ten. The rearrangement joins TRBV3-1 (or the pseudogene TRBV3-2) to TRBJ1-1, with a tentative D call TRBD1 (5 bases). The germline gives CDR1 LGHDT, CDR2 YNNKEL (reference sequence). The CDR3 length is 12 residues. V gave up 2 bases and J gave up 11 bases, with 12 bases separating them. CDR3 amino acids: CASSQTGGKAFF. The DNA for the CDR3 is TGTGCCAGCAGCCAAACGGGGGGTAAGGCTTTCTTT.

The chain is built from TRBV12-3 or TRBV12-4 and TRBJ1-1; D remains unclear. Deletions cut 5 bases from V and 7 bases from J, with 11 bases between. This CDR3 contains 12 residues. The CDR3 nucleotides read TGTGCCAGCAGTCGGAGTTCTGTTGAAGCTTTCTTT. Protein product: CASSRSSVEAFF.

This rearrangement joins TRBV15 to TRBJ2-1; 8 nucleotides agree with TRBD2. The CDR3 has 11 amino acids. Germline CDR1 LNHNV, CDR2 YYDKDF (reference sequence). V shed 3 bases and J 15 bases; nucleotides not matched to a gene: 4. CDR3 in DNA: TGTGCCACCAGCAGCACTAGCGGTCTGTTCTTC. Protein product: CATSSTSGLFF.

The chain is built from TRBV28 and TRBJ2-1; D unresolved. The ends were cut back, 5 bases at V and 9 bases at J, with 14 bases in the middle. CDR3 length equals 13 residues. Per germline, CDR1 MDHEN and CDR2 SYDVKM. The CDR3 reads CASSPRLVSEQFF. The CDR3 region has the DNA TGTGCCAGCAGTCCCCGCCTAGTAAGTGAGCAGTTCTTC.

The table lists this clone with a count of one. The chain couples TRBV15 to TRBJ2-5; 7 bases agree with TRBD2. Germline-derived CDR1 and CDR2 are LNHNV and YYDKDF (reference sequence). V shed 1 base and J 7 bases; nucleotides not matched to a gene: 3. The CDR3 extends over 13 amino acids. CDR3 residues: CATSRVGGTTQYF. CDR3 nucleotide sequence: TGTGCCACCAGCAGAGTGGGGGGGACGACCCAGTACTTC. Variable domain in full (rest from reference TRBV15 and TRBJ2-5): DAMVIQNPRYQVTQFGKPVTLSCSQTLNHNVMYWYQQKSSQAPKLLFHYYDKDFNNEADTPDNFQSRRPNTSFCFLDIRSPGLGDTAMYLCATSRVGGTTQYFGPGTRLLVL.